This TCR beta chain derives from a study of spatial heterogeneity in lung cancer (dated by TCRdb to about 2019). Concerning the study at large: Beta-chain transcripts were consistently detected in greater numbers than alpha-chain transcripts, which likely reflected higher beta-chain transcript abundance. In non-small cell lung cancer, the study quantitatively compared TCR alpha and beta repertoires across several tumor regions, matched nontumor lung, and blood. At surgery, some 200 tumor regions, roughly 62 matched nontumor lung samples and 56 PBMC samples were TCR-sequenced for both alpha and beta chains. In the raw uncorrected reads, each unique combination of TCR and UMI appeared on average more than ten times. The study linked features of the TCR repertoire to counts of nonsynonymous mutations, which were determined by whole-exome sequencing of tumor tissue. The paper as a whole reports these results and caveats: Ubiquitous expanded tumor TCRs showed up in blood more often at tumor resection than at routine follow-up. Additional single-cell paired TCR alpha and beta sequencing was considered necessary to confirm, at a functional level, the hypothesis that regional TCRs recognize regional mutations.

The intended sense of this specimen's time point label: sample taken at primary tumor resection. Without any cell sorting, TCR sequencing was performed on whole RNA extracted either from tumor and nontumor lung tissue or from cryopreserved PBMC samples. Samples were obtained from 72 patients with early-stage, untreated non-small cell lung cancer from the lung TRACERx cohort. A patient was chosen for TCR sequencing only when enough RNA was available from at least two tumor regions. Library construction relied on 5' RACE. Data came from a NextSeq 500. In the TCR library protocol, a unique molecular identifier was attached to each TCR cDNA molecule so that PCR and sequencing errors could be corrected. The original methods were these. Decombinator tools were used for TCR identification, UMI-based error correction and CDR3 extraction. Expanded TCRs were defined as those above a frequency of 2 per 1,000, corresponding to the top 1% of the tumor frequency distribution. Renyi diversity was calculated using the R vegan package after each repertoire was subsampled 100 times to 5,000 TCRs. CDR3 similarity networks were built from amino acid triplet string-kernel similarity, with CDR3s being connected when pairwise similarity was above 0.82. The public sequencing data were trimmed at Q25 with fastp and processed into clonotypes with MiXCR by TCRdb, which kept only in-frame beta chains. Every CDR3 protein is listed once, alongside the most common genes and DNA of its rows. The authors' filters were not applied to this entry. This sample lists approximately 39,000 distinct CDR3 sequences; approximately 5.5% were detected once. Roughly 12% of the sample lies in the top ten.

In the germline V gene (reference sequence), CDR1 corresponds to SEHNR and CDR2 to FQNEAQ. Taken from cysteine to phenylalanine, the CDR3 has 16 residues. Here the CDR3 DNA is all that survives: 48 bases in frame from base 1. V lost 0 bases and J lost 0 bases; the stretch between them is 8 bases long. This clonotype was observed at least ten times. It has no known antigen specificity. The sample holds no much larger clone one base away, and base qualities are not on file. The clonotype was recovered from a male donor with early-stage non-small cell lung cancer. The sequence joins TRBV7-9 to TRBJ2-2, with the D segment identity uncertain. The material sequenced was PBMCs, taken at surgery. Here is the DNA: TGTGCCAGCAGCTTAGCTCAGAGCGCGAACACCGGGGAGCTGTTTTTT. The resulting protein is CASSLAQSANTGELFF.